These 27 T cell receptor beta chains originate from one sample sequenced in a study of blood T cell repertoires in COVID-19. The repertoire was sequenced with immunoSEQ multiplex PCR; TCRdb's copy has only in-frame clones and lacks some. The table lists fewer than 110,000 clones, approximately 92% of them singletons. The sample consisted of peripheral blood. Source of these receptors: a man aged 45-65 years with active COVID-19.

The rearrangement links TRBV19 to TRBJ1-2, with 9 bases fitting TRBD1. V lost 3 bases, J lost 8 bases, and 7 bases stayed unmatched. The CDR3 is 14 amino acids. Germline V gives CDR1 LNHDA, CDR2 SQIVND (reference sequence). The CDR3 DNA sequence: TGTGCCAGTAGTATTCGGGGACAGGGTAAAGGCTACACCTTC. Protein: CASSIRGQGKGYTF.

The J gene is TRBJ2-1, the V gene TRBV5-6; perhaps TRBD2 as D (5 bases). The CDR3 loop spans 15 amino acids. Trimming removed 2 bases from V and 0 bases from J, with 9 bases in between. CDR1 SGHDT and CDR2 YYEEEE come from the germline V gene. CDR3 sequence reads: CASSFGTSSYNEQFF. DNA of the CDR3: TGTGCCAGCAGCTTTGGCACTAGCTCCTACAATGAGCAGTTCTTC.

This sequence joins TRBV10-2 and TRBJ1-4; D call uncertain. The CDR3 runs 12 residues. The ends were cut back, 8 bases at V and 6 bases at J, with 10 bases in the middle. Per germline, CDR1 WSHSY and CDR2 SAAADI. CDR3 sequence: CASRERDEKLFF. Written as DNA, the CDR3 is TGCGCCAGCCGGGAAAGAGATGAAAAACTGTTTTTT.

This clone was recorded once. V gene TRBV5-1 combines with J gene TRBJ2-1, with D perhaps matching TRBD2 (5 bases). Germline V CDR1 and CDR2: SGHRS, YFSETQ. The CDR3 is made up of 11 amino acids. The V gene lost 4 bases and the J gene lost 9 bases, with 8 bases spanning the gap. The CDR3 DNA is TGCGCCAGCAGCCGGGATAGTGAGCAGTTCTTC. Translation gives CASSRDSEQFF.

This clone was detected only once. This rearrangement joins TRBV5-1 to TRBJ2-1; TRBD2 aligns across 11 bases. V trimming: 6 bases; J trimming: 8 bases; junction bases outside the gene matches: 10. CDR3 length equals 15 residues. Germline values: CDR1 SGHRS, CDR2 YFSETQ. The chain's CDR3 is CASTPLAGGVDEQFF. CDR3 DNA sequence: TGCGCCAGCACCCCCCTAGCGGGAGGAGTCGATGAGCAGTTCTTC.

The DNA of the CDR3 is TGTGCCAGCAGCGCGGACCCCCATAGAGGACAACGGGAGCAGTTCTTC. It codes for CASSADPHRGQREQFF. The chain employs TRBV9 and TRBJ2-1; tentatively, D is TRBD1 (5 bases). The germline V and J ends were trimmed by 3 bases and 10 bases, with 23 bases remaining between them. Germline V gives CDR1 SGDLS, CDR2 YYNGEE. The CDR3 is 16 amino acids.

The chain combines TRBV3-1 (or the pseudogene TRBV3-2) with TRBJ2-7; TRBD1 matches 7 bases. Germline CDR1 is LGHDT and CDR2 is YNNKEL (reference sequence). The trim removed 0 bases at V and 2 bases at J, leaving 1 base unmatched. The CDR3 contains 14 residues. CDR3 DNA sequence: TGTGCCAGCAGCCAAGAAGGGACAGCCTACGAGCAGTACTTC. Its translation: CASSQEGTAYEQYF.

The table lists this clone with a count of one. The rearrangement joins TRBV21-1 to TRBJ2-6; TRBD1, the table's D call, was not compared with the DNA. TRBV21-1 is listed as a pseudogene. The CDR3 is 17 residues long. The CDR3 spells CASSPRGANSGANVLTF. DNA for the CDR3: TGTGCCAGCAGCCCCAGGGGGGCGAACTCTGGGGCCAACGTCCTGACTTTC.

This chain connects TRBV19 to TRBJ2-2; 10 positions agree with TRBD1. Germline trimming cut 6 bases from V and 3 bases from J; bases unmatched to any gene: 1. This CDR3 contains 14 residues. Germline CDR1 reads LNHDA; CDR2 reads SQIVND (reference sequence). DNA for the CDR3: TGTGCCAGTAGCGGGACAGGGGACACCGGGGAGCTGTTTTTT. It translates to CASSGTGDTGELFF.

This chain connects TRBV30 to TRBJ2-1; 7 nucleotides align to TRBD2. Trimming at V came to 6 bases and at J to 10 bases, leaving 9 bases not matched to a gene. CDR1 GTSNPN and CDR2 SVGIG come from the germline V gene (reference sequence). The CDR3 has 12 amino acids. Written as DNA, the CDR3 is TGTGCCTGCGTTGCGGGAGTAACGGAGCAGTTCTTC. The encoded protein is CACVAGVTEQFF.

The chain employs TRBV27 and TRBJ2-2, with D perhaps matching TRBD1 (6 bases). Per germline, CDR1 MNHEY and CDR2 SMNVEV (reference sequence). V lost 6 bases to trimming and J lost 0 bases, with 8 bases between them. There are 14 residues in the CDR3. The CDR3 DNA reads TGTGCCAGCAGCAGGGGCCCGAACACCGGGGAGCTGTTTTTT. Protein sequence: CASSRGPNTGELFF.

About this clone itself: This same CDR3 is encoded by further DNA sequences in the sample. The chain links TRBV2 to TRBJ1-5; 9 bases map to TRBD1. V was clipped by 2 bases and J by 2 bases; unmatched bases: 1. From germline, CDR1 is SNHLY and CDR2 FYNNEI. The CDR3 is made up of 15 amino acids. CDR3 region: CASSERTGGNQPQHF. The CDR3 DNA reads as TGTGCCAGCAGTGAAAGGACAGGGGGCAATCAGCCCCAGCATTTT.

The sample holds a few counts of this clone. The rearrangement joins TRBV28 to TRBJ2-7; a possible D gene is TRBD1 (6 bases). Germline CDR1 MDHEN, CDR2 SYDVKM. Trimming cost V 8 bases and J 3 bases, with 11 bases left between them. The CDR3 sequence is 12 residues long. CDR3 protein: CASGLQGYEQYF. The CDR3 DNA is TGTGCCAGCGGATTACAGGGCTACGAGCAGTACTTC.

The V and J genes are TRBV24-1 and TRBJ1-6; no clear D gene. Germline V CDR1 and CDR2: KGHDR, SFDVKD. The CDR3 covers 15 residues. V was trimmed by 2 bases and J by 10 bases, leaving 14 bases between them. The CDR3 coding sequence is TGTGCCACCAGTGATTCCCGGGGAGGCAAATCACCCCTCCACTTT. Translation: CATSDSRGGKSPLHF.

This chain links TRBV28 with TRBJ1-2, with D uncertain. The CDR3 covers 13 residues. V was trimmed by 7 bases and J by 1 base, leaving 10 bases between them. In germline, CDR1 is MDHEN, CDR2 SYDVKM. The CDR3 DNA sequence: TGTGCCAGCAAGAGGCCAGTTAACTATGGCTACACCTTC. It is translated as CASKRPVNYGYTF.

The V gene is TRBV28, the J gene TRBJ2-7; TRBD2 agrees at 8 bases. Germline loops: CDR1 MDHEN, CDR2 SYDVKM. The CDR3 sequence is 15 residues long. After removal of 7 bases from V and 4 bases from J, the junction contained 12 bases not matched to a gene. The CDR3 nucleotides are TGTGCCAGCATGGGACTAGGTAGCGGGAAGTACGAGCAGTACTTC. Translated: CASMGLGSGKYEQYF. Supplemented by reference TRBV28 and TRBJ2-7, the full variable domain reads DVKVTQSSRYLVKRTGEKVFLECVQDMDHENMFWYRQDPGLGLRLIYFSYDVKMKEKGDIPEGYSVSREKKERFSLILESASTNQTSMYLCASMGLGSGKYEQYFGPGTRLTVT.

This chain links TRBV5-8 with TRBJ1-1; a weak D match, TRBD1 (6 bases). V was clipped by 0 bases and J by 0 bases, with 15 bases between them. The CDR3 consists of 17 residues. Germline V lookup: CDR1 SGHTS, CDR2 YDEGEE. CDR3 residues: CASSLAVDSFMNTEAFF. CDR3 bases: TGTGCCAGCAGCTTGGCTGTGGACAGTTTCATGAACACTGAAGCTTTCTTT.

This rearrangement joins TRBV18 to TRBJ1-5, with D perhaps matching TRBD1 (6 bases). Germline CDR1 and CDR2: KGHSH and LQKENI. The CDR3 is 14 amino acids. Trimming shortened V by 5 bases and J by 5 bases, and 13 bases separated the two germline ends. The CDR3 spells CASSEGQTDQPQHF. The CDR3 region has the DNA TGTGCCAGCTCAGAAGGACAGACCGATCAGCCCCAGCATTTT.

This clone was counted a single time. The chain combines TRBV6-6 with TRBJ2-1, with 10 bases aligning to TRBD1. Germline CDR1 MNHNY, CDR2 SVGAGI (reference sequence). V lost 4 bases to trimming and J lost 5 bases; unmatched junction nucleotides: 2. This CDR3 has 14 residues. Here the CDR3 DNA reads TGTGCCAGCAGTTCGGGACAGGGGAACAATGAGCAGTTCTTC. The encoded protein is CASSSGQGNNEQFF.

This sequence joins TRBV6-5 and TRBJ2-7, with 10 positions matching TRBD1. After removal of 11 bases from V and 6 bases from J, the junction contained 16 bases not matched to a gene. The CDR3 has 15 amino acids. Germline lookup yields CDR1 MNHEY and CDR2 SVGAGI. This CDR3 reads CASTPRGTGVVEQYF. CDR3 nucleotides: TGTGCCTCCACCCCGCGAGGGACAGGGGTCGTCGAGCAGTACTTC.

The sample holds one count of this clone. CDR3 residues: CASSASTGLARLQETQYF. The CDR3 DNA sequence: TGTGCCAGTAGTGCTTCGACAGGCCTTGCTCGGCTTCAAGAGACCCAGTACTTC. The gene calls are TRBV19 and TRBJ2-5; a weak D match, TRBD1 (6 bases). V lost 5 bases, J lost 2 bases, and 24 bases lay in between. The CDR3 has 18 residues. CDR1 and CDR2 (germline): LNHDA, SQIVND (reference sequence).

This chain connects TRBV12-3 or TRBV12-4 to TRBJ2-7; possible D gene TRBD1, 6 bases. Trimming cost V 5 bases and J 5 bases, with 10 bases left between them. This CDR3 region has 12 residues. CDR3 protein: CASSNRVNEQYF. CDR3 sequence (DNA): TGTGCCAGCAGTAACAGGGTTAACGAGCAGTACTTC.

The chain links TRBV7-2 to TRBJ1-1, with a weak D call TRBD1 (5 bases). Trimming took 1 base from V and 0 from J, leaving 9 bases between them. Germline values: CDR1 SGHTA, CDR2 FQGNSA. This CDR3 has 15 amino acids. DNA for the CDR3: TGTGCCAGCAGCTTAGGGGGCTCGTTGAACACTGAAGCTTTCTTT. Protein: CASSLGGSLNTEAFF.

V usage is TRBV2 and J usage is TRBJ2-7; 7 bases match TRBD2. Germline values: CDR1 SNHLY, CDR2 FYNNEI. CDR3 size: 14 residues. After removal of 8 bases from V and 1 base from J, the junction contained 8 bases not matched to a gene. The CDR3 nucleotides read TGTGCCAGCGGGATGCGGGAGAGGTCCTACGAGCAGTACTTC. Protein sequence: CASGMRERSYEQYF.

This clone appeared once. The rearrangement links TRBV19 to TRBJ2-3; 9 positions match TRBD1. The germline CDR1 and CDR2 sequences are LNHDA and SQIVND (reference sequence). J was trimmed by 2 bases and V by 5 bases; bases with no gene match: 8. This CDR3 is 16 amino acids long. CDR3 nucleotides: TGTGCCAGTAGTGACGGGACAGGGAGACTCACAGATACGCAGTATTTT. Translation: CASSDGTGRLTDTQYF.

The chain uses TRBV4-1 and TRBJ2-3; 8 nucleotides line up with TRBD1. The ends lost 0 bases at V and 2 bases at J; junction bases unmatched: 7. Per the germline V gene, CDR1 is MGHRA and CDR2 is YSYEKL. This CDR3 has 17 residues. In DNA, the CDR3 is TGCGCCAGCAGCCAAGATGGAGGACAGGGCCTCACAGATACGCAGTATTTT. Residues: CASSQDGGQGLTDTQYF.

The chain joins TRBV28 to TRBJ2-7; 7 bases agree with TRBD1. With 7 bases clipped from V and 6 bases from J, the junction kept 12 bases outside the gene matches. Germline values: CDR1 MDHEN, CDR2 SYDVKM. CDR3 length: 14 amino acids. In DNA form, the CDR3 reads TGTGCCAGCACCAAGGGGACAGCGTTTGGCGAGCAGTACTTC. This codes for CASTKGTAFGEQYF.